The text below deals with one TCR beta chain. This entry belongs to a study of blood T cell repertoires in COVID-19. The repertoire was sequenced with immunoSEQ multiplex PCR; TCRdb's copy has only in-frame clones and lacks some. The data show about 180,000 clones, about 86% seen once. CDR3 length equals 16 residues. The J segment lost 5 bases and the V segment lost 1 base, leaving 10 bases of the junction unmatched. Germline lookup yields CDR1 SGDLS and CDR2 YYNGEE. Sequenced: peripheral blood. The origin of this receptor is a man in his sixties or seventies with active or convalescent COVID-19. J is TRBJ2-5 and V is TRBV9; 8 nucleotides agree with TRBD2. CDR3 protein: CASSVSSWASGETQYF. The CDR3 DNA reads TGTGCCAGCAGCGTATCTTCTTGGGCTAGCGGGGAGACCCAGTACTTC.